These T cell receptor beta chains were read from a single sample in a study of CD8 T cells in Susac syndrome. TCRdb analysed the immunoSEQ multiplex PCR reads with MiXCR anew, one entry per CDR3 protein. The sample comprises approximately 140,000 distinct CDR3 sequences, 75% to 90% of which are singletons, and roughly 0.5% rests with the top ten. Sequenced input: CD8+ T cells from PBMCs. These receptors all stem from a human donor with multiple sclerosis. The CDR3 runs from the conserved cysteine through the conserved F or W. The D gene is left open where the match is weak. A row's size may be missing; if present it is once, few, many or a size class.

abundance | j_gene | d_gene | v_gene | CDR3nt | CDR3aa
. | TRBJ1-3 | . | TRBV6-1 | TGTGCCAGCGAGACAGTCTCTGGAAACACCATATATTTT | CASETVSGNTIYF
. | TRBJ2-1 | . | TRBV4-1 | TGCGCCAGCAGCCAAGACAGGGCCCCCGCTGAGCAGTTCTTC | CASSQDRAPAEQFF
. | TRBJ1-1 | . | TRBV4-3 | TGCGCCAGCAGCCAAGTCGCGGGGGGCGCGAGTGAAGCTTTCTTT | CASSQVAGGASEAFF
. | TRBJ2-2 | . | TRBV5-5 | TGTGCCAGCAGCCCCAGTCGTTTGAACACCGGGGAGCTGTTTTTT | CASSPSRLNTGELFF
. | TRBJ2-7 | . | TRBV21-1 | TGTGCCAGCAGCAAAGATCTGACAGGGGGCGAGCAGTACTTC | CASSKDLTGGEQYF
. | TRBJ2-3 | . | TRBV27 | TGTGCCAGCAGTGGGCGGACAGGCGGCGGGGTAGATACGCAGTATTTT | CASSGRTGGGVDTQYF
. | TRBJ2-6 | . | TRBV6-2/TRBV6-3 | TGTGCCAGCACAGGGGCCAACGTCCTGACTTTC | CASTGANVLTF
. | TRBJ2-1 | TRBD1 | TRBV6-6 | TGTGCCAGCAGTCCCCCAGGGGGCTCCTACAATGAGCAGTTCTTC | CASSPPGGSYNEQFF
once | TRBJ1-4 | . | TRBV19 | TGTGCCAGTAGTATGGGGCAGGGAGGTGAAAAACTGTTTTTT | CASSMGQGGEKLFF
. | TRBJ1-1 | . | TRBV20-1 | TGCAGTGCTAGAGACCCGGGACTTTGGAACACTGAAGCTTTCTTT | CSARDPGLWNTEAFF
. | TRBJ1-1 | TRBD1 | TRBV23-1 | TGCGCCAGCAGTCAATCGTCGAGACAGGGGGGGGCAAATACTGAAGCTTTCTTT | CASSQSSRQGGANTEAFF
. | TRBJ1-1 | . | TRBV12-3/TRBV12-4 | TGTGCCAGCAACCCCCTCGGGGGGAACACTGAAGCTTTCTTT | CASNPLGGNTEAFF
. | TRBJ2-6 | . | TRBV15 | TGTGCCACCGCTGACTCTGGGGCCAACGTCCTGACTTTC | CATADSGANVLTF
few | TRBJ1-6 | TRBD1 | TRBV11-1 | TGTGCCAGCAGCTTAGGGGGACAGGGGGGCTCACCCCTCCACTTT | CASSLGGQGGSPLHF
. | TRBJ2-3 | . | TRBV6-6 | TGTGCCAGCAGTTACCCCTCCCTGGGCACAGATACGCAGTATTTT | CASSYPSLGTDTQYF
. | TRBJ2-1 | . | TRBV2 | TGTGCCAGCAGAGGGGGGCAGTCTCATGGTGAGCAGTTCTTC | CASRGGQSHGEQFF
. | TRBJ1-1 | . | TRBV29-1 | TGCAGCGTTATCAAACCGGACGAATGGGCTGAAGCTTTCTTT | CSVIKPDEWAEAFF
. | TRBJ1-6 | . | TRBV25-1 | TGTGCCAGCCGCAAGGTCGAGCATTCACCCCTCCACTTT | CASRKVEHSPLHF
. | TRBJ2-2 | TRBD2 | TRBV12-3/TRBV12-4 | TGTGCCAGCAGTTCTTCTAGCGGGGTTAACACCGGGGAGCTGTTTTTT | CASSSSSGVNTGELFF
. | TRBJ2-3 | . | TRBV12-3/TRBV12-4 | TGTGCCAGCAGCAACCGTTATGGGGATACGCAGTATTTT | CASSNRYGDTQYF
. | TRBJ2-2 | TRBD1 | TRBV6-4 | TGTGCCAGTAGGGACAGGGCCTACACCGGGGAGCTGTTTTTT | CASRDRAYTGELFF
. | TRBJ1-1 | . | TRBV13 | TGTGCCAGCAGCTTAGTCGCAAACACTGAAGCTTTCTTT | CASSLVANTEAFF
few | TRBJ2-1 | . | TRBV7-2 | TGTGCCAGCAGCTTAAACCCCCGTGGTTGGAATGAGCAGTTCTTC | CASSLNPRGWNEQFF
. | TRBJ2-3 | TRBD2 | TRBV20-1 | TGCAGTGCTAGAGATTTCCTAGCGGGAGTCTGGTCGACAGATACGCAGTATTTT | CSARDFLAGVWSTDTQYF
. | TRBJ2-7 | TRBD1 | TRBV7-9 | TGTGCCAGCAGCCATGGACAGGGAGAAAACGAGCAGTACTTC | CASSHGQGENEQYF
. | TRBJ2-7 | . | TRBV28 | TGTGCCAGCACCACCCGGGTTAACTCCTACGAGCAGTACTTC | CASTTRVNSYEQYF
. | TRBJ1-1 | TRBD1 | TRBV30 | TGTGCCTGGAGTCCGCCCACACTCCTCGGGACAGATGAAGCTTTCTTT | CAWSPPTLLGTDEAFF
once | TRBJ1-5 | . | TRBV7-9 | TGTGCCAGCAGGGGAAACAATCAGCCCCAGCATTTT | CASRGNNQPQHF
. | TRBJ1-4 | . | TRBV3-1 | TGTGCCAGCAGCCAAGAAGAAAAACTGTTTTTT | CASSQEEKLFF
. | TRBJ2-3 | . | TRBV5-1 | TGCGCCAGCGGGGGGAGAGATACGCAGTATTTT | CASGGRDTQYF
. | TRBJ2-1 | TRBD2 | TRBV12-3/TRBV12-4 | TGTGCCAGCAGTCAAAGCGGGGGGTTAACTGAGCAGTTCTTC | CASSQSGGLTEQFF
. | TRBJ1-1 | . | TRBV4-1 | TGCGCCAGCAGCCAAGATCGCTTGGACACTGAAGCTTTCTTT | CASSQDRLDTEAFF
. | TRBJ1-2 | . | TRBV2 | TGTGCCAGCAGTGGACAGGCTCCTAACTATGGCTACACCTTC | CASSGQAPNYGYTF
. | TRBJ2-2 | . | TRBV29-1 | TGCGGCGTTCAAGGAGTAAGGGGCGCACGGACCGGGGAGCTGTTTTTT | CGVQGVRGARTGELFF
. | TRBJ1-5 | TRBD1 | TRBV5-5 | TGTGCCAGCAGCTCAGGGGGGCCTTTCAATCAGCCCCAGCATTTT | CASSSGGPFNQPQHF
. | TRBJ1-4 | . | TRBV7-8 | TGTGCCAGCAGCCCCTCGTTAGACCGCGAAAAACTGTTTTTT | CASSPSLDREKLFF
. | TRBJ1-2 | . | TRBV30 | TGTGCCTGGAGTGTACGCGTTACGGGTACTAACTATGGCTACACCTTC | CAWSVRVTGTNYGYTF
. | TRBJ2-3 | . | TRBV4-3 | TGCGCCAGCAGCCAGGAGACATGGTCTAGCACAGATACGCAGTATTTT | CASSQETWSSTDTQYF
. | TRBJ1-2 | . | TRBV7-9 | TGTGCCAGCATAAAAACACCGGACATTCGTGGCTACACCTTC | CASIKTPDIRGYTF
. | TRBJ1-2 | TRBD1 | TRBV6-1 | TGTGCCAGCAGTGCAGGGGGTGAGAACTATGGCTACACCTTC | CASSAGGENYGYTF
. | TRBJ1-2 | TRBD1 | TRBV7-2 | TGTGCCAGCAGCTCATCCGGGACAGGGACCTATGGCTACACCTTC | CASSSSGTGTYGYTF
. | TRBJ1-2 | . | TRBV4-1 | TGCGCCAGCAGCCAAGTGAAAGACGGGACCGCCTATGGCTACACCTTC | CASSQVKDGTAYGYTF
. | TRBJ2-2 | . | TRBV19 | TGTGCCAGTAGTATAGGGTCTGGAGTTCTCGGGGAGCTGTTTTTT | CASSIGSGVLGELFF
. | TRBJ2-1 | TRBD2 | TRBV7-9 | TGTGCCAGCAGCTTACTCTGGGCTAGCGGGGCAGGGGATGAGCAGTTCTTC | CASSLLWASGAGDEQFF
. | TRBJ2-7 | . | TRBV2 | TGTGCCAGCAGTGAAGGCGGAGGGATCACCTACGAGCAGTACTTC | CASSEGGGITYEQYF
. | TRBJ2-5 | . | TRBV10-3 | TGTGCCATCGCCAGGGAGACCCAGTACTTC | CAIARETQYF